The rows below give T cell receptor beta chains drawn from one sample of a study of blood T cell repertoires in COVID-19. Profiling relied on immunoSEQ multiplex PCR, and the TCRdb table lists in-frame clones only, not all of them. The sample yields around 100,000 clones, about 85% seen once. Input material: peripheral blood. These receptors came from a human donor in a cohort sampled during active COVID-19. Each CDR3 is given with its conserved first and last residue. A D gene is named only where the DNA matches it firmly. Clone size is stated in some rows and not others, as once, few, many or a class when expanded.

clone_size: NA
j_call: TRBJ1-1
d_call: NA
v_call: TRBV5-1
cdr3_nt: TGCGCCAGCAGCTTGGCCTGGAGAAACACTGAAGCTTTCTTT
cdr3_aa: CASSLAWRNTEAFF

clone_size: NA
j_call: TRBJ1-2
d_call: TRBD1
v_call: TRBV28
cdr3_nt: TGTGCCAGCAGTTTTGGGGTGACAGGGGCCGGCTACACCTTC
cdr3_aa: CASSFGVTGAGYTF

clone_size: once
j_call: TRBJ1-2
d_call: TRBD1
v_call: TRBV6-5
cdr3_nt: TGTGCCAGCAGCTTCCAGGGGGCGAATGGCTACACCTTC
cdr3_aa: CASSFQGANGYTF

clone_size: NA
j_call: TRBJ2-6
d_call: NA
v_call: TRBV2
cdr3_nt: TGTGCCAGCAGTCGTCAGGTACCTGGGGCCAACGTCCTGACTTTC
cdr3_aa: CASSRQVPGANVLTF

clone_size: NA
j_call: TRBJ2-7
d_call: TRBD1
v_call: TRBV5-1
cdr3_nt: TGCGCCAGCAGCTTGGGGGCGGGACAGGGGAACTACGAGCAGTACTTC
cdr3_aa: CASSLGAGQGNYEQYF

clone_size: NA
j_call: TRBJ2-7
d_call: NA
v_call: TRBV6-5
cdr3_nt: TGTGCCAGCAGTTATGCGGGTCGGGCCTACGAGCAGTACTTC
cdr3_aa: CASSYAGRAYEQYF

clone_size: NA
j_call: TRBJ2-2
d_call: TRBD1
v_call: TRBV4-3
cdr3_nt: TGCGCCAGCAGCCAAGAGGGACAGACCCAGATTAACACCGGGGAGCTGTTTTTT
cdr3_aa: CASSQEGQTQINTGELFF

clone_size: NA
j_call: TRBJ2-7
d_call: NA
v_call: TRBV7-9
cdr3_nt: TGTGCCAGCAGCTCGGGTCTCCATCTCTACGAGCAGTACTTC
cdr3_aa: CASSSGLHLYEQYF

clone_size: NA
j_call: TRBJ2-7
d_call: TRBD1
v_call: TRBV5-1
cdr3_nt: TGCGCCAGCAGCTCACTCACGGGACAGATGTACGAGCAGTACTTC
cdr3_aa: CASSSLTGQMYEQYF

clone_size: once
j_call: TRBJ1-5
d_call: NA
v_call: TRBV30
cdr3_nt: TGTGCCTTTGCGATTTTTAATAGCAATCAGCCCCAGCATTTT
cdr3_aa: CAFAIFNSNQPQHF

clone_size: once
j_call: TRBJ2-2
d_call: NA
v_call: TRBV18
cdr3_nt: TGTGCCAGCTCACCACCGGCAGGGTTGGACACCGGGGAGCTGTTTTTT
cdr3_aa: CASSPPAGLDTGELFF

clone_size: NA
j_call: TRBJ1-4
d_call: TRBD1
v_call: TRBV18
cdr3_nt: TGTGCCAGCTCACCGGGGGGACAGACGAATGAAAAACTGTTTTTT
cdr3_aa: CASSPGGQTNEKLFF

clone_size: NA
j_call: TRBJ2-7
d_call: TRBD1
v_call: TRBV19
cdr3_nt: TGTGCCAGTAGTCCGAGACAGGGTTTGGCGCAGTACTTC
cdr3_aa: CASSPRQGLAQYF

clone_size: NA
j_call: TRBJ1-1
d_call: TRBD1
v_call: TRBV7-9
cdr3_nt: TGTGCCAGCAGCCCAGACAGGGGGCTAACCGAAGCTTTCTTT
cdr3_aa: CASSPDRGLTEAFF

clone_size: NA
j_call: TRBJ2-7
d_call: TRBD1
v_call: TRBV18
cdr3_nt: TGTGCCAGCTCACTAGGGACAGGGGACGAGCAGTACTTC
cdr3_aa: CASSLGTGDEQYF

clone_size: once
j_call: TRBJ1-1
d_call: NA
v_call: TRBV5-1
cdr3_nt: TGCGCCAGCAGCTTGGATAATCGGGTGAACACTGAAGCTTTCTTT
cdr3_aa: CASSLDNRVNTEAFF

clone_size: NA
j_call: TRBJ1-6
d_call: NA
v_call: TRBV21-1
cdr3_nt: TGTGCCAGCAGCAAAGAGGGGCAGGGGGACAATTCACCCCTCCACTTT
cdr3_aa: CASSKEGQGDNSPLHF

clone_size: NA
j_call: TRBJ2-7
d_call: NA
v_call: TRBV6-6
cdr3_nt: TGTGCCAGCAGTCCTGGGGCCTCCTACGAGCAGTACTTC
cdr3_aa: CASSPGASYEQYF

clone_size: NA
j_call: TRBJ1-4
d_call: TRBD1
v_call: TRBV5-1
cdr3_nt: TGCGCCAGCAGCACGACAGGGTTTGGGGGAAAACTGTTTTTT
cdr3_aa: CASSTTGFGGKLFF

clone_size: NA
j_call: TRBJ1-1
d_call: TRBD1
v_call: TRBV12-5
cdr3_nt: TGTGCTAGTGGTTGGTCGACAGGGGGCAGGAGCACTGAAGCTTTCTTT
cdr3_aa: CASGWSTGGRSTEAFF

clone_size: NA
j_call: TRBJ1-3
d_call: TRBD1
v_call: TRBV5-1
cdr3_nt: TGCGCCAGCAGCTTGGCCGGGACAGGGGCTGGAAACACCATATATTTT
cdr3_aa: CASSLAGTGAGNTIYF

clone_size: few
j_call: TRBJ2-1
d_call: TRBD2
v_call: TRBV6-5
cdr3_nt: TGTGCCAGCAGTTACAGCGGGAAGGGGAATGAGCAGTTCTTC
cdr3_aa: CASSYSGKGNEQFF

clone_size: once
j_call: TRBJ1-5
d_call: TRBD1
v_call: TRBV7-9
cdr3_nt: TGTGCCAGCAGCGGAACAGGGGGCCCATATAGCAATCAGCCCCAGCATTTT
cdr3_aa: CASSGTGGPYSNQPQHF

clone_size: NA
j_call: TRBJ1-5
d_call: NA
v_call: TRBV4-1
cdr3_nt: TGCGCCAGCAGCCAAGCCAGGGGCAATCAGCCCCAGCATTTT
cdr3_aa: CASSQARGNQPQHF

clone_size: NA
j_call: TRBJ1-2
d_call: TRBD1
v_call: TRBV5-1
cdr3_nt: TGCGCCAGCAGCCCAGGACAGGGGGCGGTCGGCTATGGCTACACCTTC
cdr3_aa: CASSPGQGAVGYGYTF

clone_size: NA
j_call: TRBJ1-3
d_call: NA
v_call: TRBV6-5
cdr3_nt: TGTGCCAGCAGGGGTCCAGGGTACTCTGGAAACACCATATATTTT
cdr3_aa: CASRGPGYSGNTIYF

clone_size: once
j_call: TRBJ2-5
d_call: TRBD1
v_call: TRBV2
cdr3_nt: TGTGCCAGCTGGTGGACAGGGACCCAAGAGACCCAGTACTTC
cdr3_aa: CASWWTGTQETQYF

clone_size: NA
j_call: TRBJ1-2
d_call: TRBD1
v_call: TRBV7-3
cdr3_nt: TGTGCCAGCACTCTTCCTCAGGGACAGGGAAACTATGGCTACACCTTC
cdr3_aa: CASTLPQGQGNYGYTF

clone_size: NA
j_call: TRBJ2-5
d_call: TRBD1
v_call: TRBV24-1
cdr3_nt: TGTGCCACCAGTGACCCTACAGGGGGCCTTTGGGAGACCCAGTACTTC
cdr3_aa: CATSDPTGGLWETQYF

clone_size: NA
j_call: TRBJ2-7
d_call: TRBD1
v_call: TRBV9
cdr3_nt: TGTGCCAGCAGCGGAGGACAGGGATCCGACTACGAGCAGTACTTC
cdr3_aa: CASSGGQGSDYEQYF

clone_size: NA
j_call: TRBJ1-1
d_call: NA
v_call: TRBV18
cdr3_nt: TGTGCCAGCTCACCAACAGATATGAACACTGAAGCTTTCTTT
cdr3_aa: CASSPTDMNTEAFF

clone_size: NA
j_call: TRBJ2-7
d_call: TRBD2
v_call: TRBV5-6
cdr3_nt: TGTGCCAGCAGCTCGGGGGGACTAGCGGGGAGTTTCGAGCAGTACTTC
cdr3_aa: CASSSGGLAGSFEQYF

clone_size: NA
j_call: TRBJ2-5
d_call: TRBD2
v_call: TRBV5-1
cdr3_nt: TGCGCCAGCAGCTCGTCGGGGGGAGGAGGAGAGACCCAGTACTTC
cdr3_aa: CASSSSGGGGETQYF

clone_size: NA
j_call: TRBJ2-7
d_call: TRBD2
v_call: TRBV6-5
cdr3_nt: TGTGCCAGCAGTTTTTATCCTGGGGGGGCGGGAGGTGAGCAGTACTTC
cdr3_aa: CASSFYPGGAGGEQYF

clone_size: NA
j_call: TRBJ2-5
d_call: NA
v_call: TRBV9
cdr3_nt: TGTGCCAGCAGCGGGGGTCAAGGAGGGTCAGTGGAAGAGACCCAGTACTTC
cdr3_aa: CASSGGQGGSVEETQYF

clone_size: NA
j_call: TRBJ1-6
d_call: NA
v_call: TRBV9
cdr3_nt: TGTGCCAGCAGCGAATCCGGGACAAGTAATTCACCCCTCCACTTT
cdr3_aa: CASSESGTSNSPLHF

clone_size: NA
j_call: TRBJ1-1
d_call: NA
v_call: TRBV6-5
cdr3_nt: TGTGCCACACTGACAGGCGGGGGCTTTTACACTGAAGCTTTCTTT
cdr3_aa: CATLTGGGFYTEAFF